This T cell receptor beta chain comes out of a study of shared clonotypes between healthy human individuals. Background on the study: Per-donor plates numbered three CD4 naive, three CD4 memory, two CD8 naive and one CD8 memory.

CDR3 size: 14 residues. V gave up 5 bases and J gave up 4 bases; unmatched junction bases: 4. Germline V gives CDR1 MNHNY, CDR2 SVGAGI (reference sequence). About this clone itself: Its specificity is not known.

This table comes from immunoSEQ multiplex PCR, and its TCRdb copy is limited to in-frame clones, with some not included. The data hold roughly 2 million clones, with 85% to 95% observed a single time. Participating donors were healthy, HIV-negative adults free of recent acute infections or vaccinations. Every donor was a Caucasian adult from Nashville, Tennessee. The study's findings and limits: All-four-donor shared clonotypes had higher generation probabilities than non-shared clonotypes did.

The sequenced sample was naive CD4+ T cells sorted from blood. Subset noted: CD45RA+ positively selected. The chain carries TRBV6-6 and TRBJ1-2; 10 nucleotides match TRBD1. The receptor was isolated from a young man in good health. The CDR3 loop is CASSTGQGGYGYTF. CDR3 nucleotides: TGTGCCAGCAGTACCGGACAGGGGGGCTATGGCTACACCTTC.